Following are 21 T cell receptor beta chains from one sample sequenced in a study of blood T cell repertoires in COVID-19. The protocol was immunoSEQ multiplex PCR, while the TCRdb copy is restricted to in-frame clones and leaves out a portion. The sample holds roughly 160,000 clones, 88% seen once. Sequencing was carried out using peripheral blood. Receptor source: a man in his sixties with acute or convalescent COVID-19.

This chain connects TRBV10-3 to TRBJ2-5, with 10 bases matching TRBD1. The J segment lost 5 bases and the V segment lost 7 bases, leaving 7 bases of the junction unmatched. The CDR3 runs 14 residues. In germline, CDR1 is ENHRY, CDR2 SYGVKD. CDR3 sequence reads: CAITRDRGGETQYF. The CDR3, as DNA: TGTGCCATCACTCGGGACAGGGGCGGGGAGACCCAGTACTTC.

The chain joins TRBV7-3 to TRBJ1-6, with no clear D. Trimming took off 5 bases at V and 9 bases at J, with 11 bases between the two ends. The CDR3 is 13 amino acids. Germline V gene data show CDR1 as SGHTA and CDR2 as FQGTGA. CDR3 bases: TGTGCCAGCAGCGATAGCCGGGGTTCACCCCTCCACTTT. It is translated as CASSDSRGSPLHF.

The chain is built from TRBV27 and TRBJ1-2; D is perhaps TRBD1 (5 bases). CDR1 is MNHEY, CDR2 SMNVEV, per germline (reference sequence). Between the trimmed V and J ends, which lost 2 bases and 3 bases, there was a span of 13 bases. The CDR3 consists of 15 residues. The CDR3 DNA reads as TGTGCCAGCAGTTTAAGCGGCAGGGAGGACTATGGCTACACCTTC. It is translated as CASSLSGREDYGYTF.

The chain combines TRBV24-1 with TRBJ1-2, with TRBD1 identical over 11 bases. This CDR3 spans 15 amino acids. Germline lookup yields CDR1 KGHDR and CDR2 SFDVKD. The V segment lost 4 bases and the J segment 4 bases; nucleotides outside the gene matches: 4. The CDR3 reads CATSDPGTGGYGYTF. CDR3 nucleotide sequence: TGTGCCACCAGTGACCCCGGGACAGGGGGCTATGGCTACACCTTC.

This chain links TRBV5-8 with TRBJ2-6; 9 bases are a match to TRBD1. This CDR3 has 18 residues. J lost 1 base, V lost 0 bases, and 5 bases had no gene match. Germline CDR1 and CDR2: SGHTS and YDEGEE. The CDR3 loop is CASSLEGQGISGANVLTF. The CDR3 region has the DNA TGTGCCAGCAGCTTGGAGGGACAGGGTATTTCTGGGGCCAACGTCCTGACTTTC.

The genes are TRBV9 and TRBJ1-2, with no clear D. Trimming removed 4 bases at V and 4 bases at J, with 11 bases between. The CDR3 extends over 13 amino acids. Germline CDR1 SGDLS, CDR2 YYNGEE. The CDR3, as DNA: TGTGCCAGCAGCCCACCGGGAGCCTATGGCTACACCTTC. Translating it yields CASSPPGAYGYTF.

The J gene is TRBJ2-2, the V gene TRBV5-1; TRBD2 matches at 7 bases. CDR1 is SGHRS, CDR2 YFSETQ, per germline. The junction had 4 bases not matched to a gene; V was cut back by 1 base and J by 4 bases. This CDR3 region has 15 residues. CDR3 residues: CASSLSGGPTGELFF. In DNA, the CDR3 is TGCGCCAGCAGCTTGTCGGGAGGCCCCACCGGGGAGCTGTTTTTT.

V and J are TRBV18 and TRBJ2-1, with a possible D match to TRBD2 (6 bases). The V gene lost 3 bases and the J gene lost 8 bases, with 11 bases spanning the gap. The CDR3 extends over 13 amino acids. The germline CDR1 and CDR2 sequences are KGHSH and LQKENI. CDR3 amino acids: CASSPLTGDEQFF. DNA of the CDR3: TGTGCCAGCTCACCTCTTACGGGGGATGAGCAGTTCTTC.

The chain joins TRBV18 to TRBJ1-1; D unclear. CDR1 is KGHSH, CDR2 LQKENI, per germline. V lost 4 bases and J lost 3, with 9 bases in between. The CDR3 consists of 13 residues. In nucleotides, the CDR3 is TGTGCCAGCTCACTCACTAAGGACACTGAAGCTTTCTTT. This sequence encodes CASSLTKDTEAFF.

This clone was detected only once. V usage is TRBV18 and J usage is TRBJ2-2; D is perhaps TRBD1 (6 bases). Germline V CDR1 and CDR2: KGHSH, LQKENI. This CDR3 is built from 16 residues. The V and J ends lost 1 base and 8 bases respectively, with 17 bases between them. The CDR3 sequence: CASSPQMAQGPGELFF. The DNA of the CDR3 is TGTGCCAGCTCACCACAGATGGCTCAGGGGCCGGGGGAGCTGTTTTTT.

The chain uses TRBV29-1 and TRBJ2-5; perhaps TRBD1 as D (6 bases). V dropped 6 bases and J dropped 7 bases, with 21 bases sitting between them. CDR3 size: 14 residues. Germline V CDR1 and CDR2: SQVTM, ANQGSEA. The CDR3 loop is CSVIRQDSEATQYF. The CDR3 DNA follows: TGCAGCGTAATAAGACAGGATAGCGAGGCGACCCAGTACTTC.

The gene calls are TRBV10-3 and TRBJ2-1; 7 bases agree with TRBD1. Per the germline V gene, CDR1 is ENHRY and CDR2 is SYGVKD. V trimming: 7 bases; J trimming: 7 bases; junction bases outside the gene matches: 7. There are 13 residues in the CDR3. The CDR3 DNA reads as TGTGCCATCATGACAGGGCGTAGTAATGAGCAGTTCTTC. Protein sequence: CAIMTGRSNEQFF.

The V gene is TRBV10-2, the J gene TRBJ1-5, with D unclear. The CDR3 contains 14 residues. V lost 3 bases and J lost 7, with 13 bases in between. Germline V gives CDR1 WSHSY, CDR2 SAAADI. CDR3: CASSDLQTWQPQHF. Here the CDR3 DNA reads TGCGCCAGCAGTGACTTACAGACGTGGCAGCCCCAGCATTTT.

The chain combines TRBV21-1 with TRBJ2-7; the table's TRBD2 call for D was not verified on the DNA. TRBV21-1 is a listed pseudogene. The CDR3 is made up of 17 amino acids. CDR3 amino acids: CASSKDYFRTLTYEQYF. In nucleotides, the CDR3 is TGTGCCAGCAGCAAAGACTACTTTAGAACGCTTACCTACGAGCAGTACTTC.

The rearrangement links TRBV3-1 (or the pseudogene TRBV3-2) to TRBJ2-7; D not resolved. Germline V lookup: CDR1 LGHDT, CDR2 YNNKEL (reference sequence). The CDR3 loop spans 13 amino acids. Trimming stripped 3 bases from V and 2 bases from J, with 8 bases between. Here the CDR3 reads CASSQRDTYEQYF. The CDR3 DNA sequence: TGTGCCAGCAGCCAGCGAGATACCTACGAGCAGTACTTC.

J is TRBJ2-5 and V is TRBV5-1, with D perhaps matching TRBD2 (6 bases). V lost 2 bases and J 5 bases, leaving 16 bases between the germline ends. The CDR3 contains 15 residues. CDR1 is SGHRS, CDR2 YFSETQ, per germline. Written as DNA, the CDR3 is TGCGCCAGCAGCTTTAGCGGCCAAGGAGATGAGACCCAGTACTTC. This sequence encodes CASSFSGQGDETQYF.

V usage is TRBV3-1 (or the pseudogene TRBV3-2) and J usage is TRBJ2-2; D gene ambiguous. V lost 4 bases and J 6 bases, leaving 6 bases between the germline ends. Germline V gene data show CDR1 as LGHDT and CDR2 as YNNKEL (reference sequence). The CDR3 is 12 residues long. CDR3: CASSPTAGELFF. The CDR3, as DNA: TGTGCCAGCAGCCCCACAGCCGGGGAGCTGTTTTTT.

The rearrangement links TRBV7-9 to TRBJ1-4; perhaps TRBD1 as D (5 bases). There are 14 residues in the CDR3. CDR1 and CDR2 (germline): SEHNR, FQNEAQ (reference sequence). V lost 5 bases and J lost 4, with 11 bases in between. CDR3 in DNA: TGTGCCAGCAGCCGGGGAGGGGATAATGAAAAACTGTTTTTT. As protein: CASSRGGDNEKLFF.

CDR3 in amino acids: CAIGRDGVGYGYTF. The CDR3 DNA reads as TGTGCCATCGGGCGTGACGGGGTGGGGTATGGCTACACCTTC. This chain links TRBV10-3 with TRBJ1-2; no clear D gene. V lost 8 bases, J lost 5 bases, and 18 bases lay in between. The CDR3 is 14 residues long. Looked up from germline, CDR1 is ENHRY and CDR2 is SYGVKD.

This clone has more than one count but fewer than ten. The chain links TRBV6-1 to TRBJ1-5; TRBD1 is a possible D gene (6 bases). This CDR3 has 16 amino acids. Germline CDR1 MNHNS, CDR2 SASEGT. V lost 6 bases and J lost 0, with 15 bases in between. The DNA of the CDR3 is TGTGCCAGCAGGGAACAGGGTCTGGTTAGCAATCAGCCCCAGCATTTT. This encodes CASREQGLVSNQPQHF.

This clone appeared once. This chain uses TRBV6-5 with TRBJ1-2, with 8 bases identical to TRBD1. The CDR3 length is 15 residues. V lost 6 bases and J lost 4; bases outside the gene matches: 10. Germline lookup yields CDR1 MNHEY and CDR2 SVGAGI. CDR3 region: CASRDRDRRPYGYTF. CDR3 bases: TGTGCCAGCAGAGACCGGGACAGGCGCCCCTATGGCTACACCTTC.